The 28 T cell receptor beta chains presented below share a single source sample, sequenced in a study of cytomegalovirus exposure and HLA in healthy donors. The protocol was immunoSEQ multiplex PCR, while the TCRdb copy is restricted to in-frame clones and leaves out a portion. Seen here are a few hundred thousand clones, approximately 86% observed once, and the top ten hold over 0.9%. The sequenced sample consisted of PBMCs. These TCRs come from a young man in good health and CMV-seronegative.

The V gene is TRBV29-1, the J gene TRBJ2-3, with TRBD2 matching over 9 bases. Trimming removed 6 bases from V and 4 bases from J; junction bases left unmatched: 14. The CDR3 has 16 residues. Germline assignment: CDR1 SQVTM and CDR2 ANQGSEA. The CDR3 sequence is CSVAGGPLFSADTQYF. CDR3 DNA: TGCAGCGTGGCGGGGGGGCCGTTATTTAGTGCAGATACGCAGTATTTT.

CDR3 nucleotides: TGCGCCAGCAGCCAATCCCACGGGGTGCCAGCCGCTGAAGCTTTCTTT. This codes for CASSQSHGVPAAEAFF. The chain combines TRBV4-1 with TRBJ1-1; no clear D. The V and J ends lost 2 bases and 6 bases respectively, with 19 bases between them. This CDR3 spans 16 amino acids. The V gene's germline CDR1 is MGHRA and CDR2 YSYEKL.

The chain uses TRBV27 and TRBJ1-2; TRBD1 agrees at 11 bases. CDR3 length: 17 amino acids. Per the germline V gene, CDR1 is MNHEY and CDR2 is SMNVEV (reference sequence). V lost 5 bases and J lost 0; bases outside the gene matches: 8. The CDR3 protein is CASSPRDRGDTNYGYTF. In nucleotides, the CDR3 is TGTGCCAGCAGTCCACGGGACAGGGGGGACACTAACTATGGCTACACCTTC.

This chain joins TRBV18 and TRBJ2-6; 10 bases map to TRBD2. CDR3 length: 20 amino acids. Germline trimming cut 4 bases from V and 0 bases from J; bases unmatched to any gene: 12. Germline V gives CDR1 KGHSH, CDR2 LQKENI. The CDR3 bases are TGTGCCAGCTCACTCCAGCGGCTAGCGGGGGTGTCCTCTGGGGCCAACGTCCTGACTTTC. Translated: CASSLQRLAGVSSGANVLTF.

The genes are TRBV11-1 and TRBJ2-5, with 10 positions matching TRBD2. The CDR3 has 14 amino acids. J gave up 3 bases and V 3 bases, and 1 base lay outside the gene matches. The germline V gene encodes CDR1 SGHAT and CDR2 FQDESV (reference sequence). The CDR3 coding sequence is TGTGCCAGCAGCTTCACTAGCGGGGAAGAGACCCAGTACTTC. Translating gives CASSFTSGEETQYF.

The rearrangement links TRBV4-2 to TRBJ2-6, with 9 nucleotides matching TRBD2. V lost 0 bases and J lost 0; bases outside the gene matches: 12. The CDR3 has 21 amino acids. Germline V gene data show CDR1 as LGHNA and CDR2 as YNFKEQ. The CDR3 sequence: CASSQDVASGTLSSGANVLTF. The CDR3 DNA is TGTGCCAGCAGCCAAGATGTGGCTAGCGGGACTTTAAGCTCTGGGGCCAACGTCCTGACTTTC.

The CDR3 here is CASSLPPGELFF. The DNA of the CDR3 is TGTGCCAGCAGTCTCCCTCCCGGGGAGCTGTTTTTT. The chain couples TRBV6-1 to TRBJ2-2; D is unclear. The V gene lost 5 bases and the J gene lost 6 bases, with 7 bases spanning the gap. The CDR3 extends over 12 amino acids. Germline CDR1 is MNHNS and CDR2 is SASEGT.

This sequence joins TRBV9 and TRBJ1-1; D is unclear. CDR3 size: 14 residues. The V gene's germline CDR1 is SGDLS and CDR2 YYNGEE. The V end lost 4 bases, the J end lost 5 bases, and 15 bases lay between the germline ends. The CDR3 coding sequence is TGTGCCAGCAGCCCTCACGGGGTAGGGACTGAAGCTTTCTTT. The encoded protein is CASSPHGVGTEAFF.

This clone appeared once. Written as DNA, the CDR3 is TGTGCCAGCAGTTTAGCCCTTAGCGGGGGCACCCAAATAGATGAGCAGTTCTTC. It encodes CASSLALSGGTQIDEQFF. This chain uses TRBV27 with TRBJ2-1; TRBD2 agrees at 9 bases. Germline V lookup: CDR1 MNHEY, CDR2 SMNVEV (reference sequence). The CDR3 covers 18 residues. V lost 2 bases and J lost 8; bases outside the gene matches: 16.

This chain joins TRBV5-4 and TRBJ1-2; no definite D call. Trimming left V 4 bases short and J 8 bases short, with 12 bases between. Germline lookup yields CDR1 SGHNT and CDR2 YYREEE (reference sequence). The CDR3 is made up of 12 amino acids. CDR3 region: CASSLRPGGYTF. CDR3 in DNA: TGTGCCAGCAGCCTCAGACCGGGGGGCTACACCTTC.

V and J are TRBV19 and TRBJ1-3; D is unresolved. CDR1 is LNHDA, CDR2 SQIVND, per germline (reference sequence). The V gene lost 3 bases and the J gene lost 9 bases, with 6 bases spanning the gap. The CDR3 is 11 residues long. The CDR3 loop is CASSIWSTIYF. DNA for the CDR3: TGTGCCAGTAGTATTTGGAGCACCATATATTTT. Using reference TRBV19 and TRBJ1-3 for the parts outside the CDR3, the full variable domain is DGGITQSPKYLFRKEGQNVTLSCEQNLNHDAMYWYRQDPGQGLRLIYYSQIVNDFQKGDIAEGYSVSREKKESFPLTVTSAQKNPTAFYLCASSIWSTIYFGEGSWLTVV.

The CDR3 spells CASSKQGTSVYGYTF. The CDR3 region has the DNA TGTGCCAGCAGCAAACAGGGGACTTCAGTCTATGGCTACACCTTC. The V gene is TRBV7-2, the J gene TRBJ1-2, with 7 bases matching TRBD1. There are 15 residues in the CDR3. V trimming: 5 bases; J trimming: 4 bases; junction bases outside the gene matches: 10. CDR1 is SGHTA and CDR2 is FQGNSA in the germline V gene.

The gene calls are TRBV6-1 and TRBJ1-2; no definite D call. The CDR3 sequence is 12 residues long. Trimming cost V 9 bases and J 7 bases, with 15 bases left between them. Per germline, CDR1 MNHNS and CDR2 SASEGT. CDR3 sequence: CARGDPARGYTF. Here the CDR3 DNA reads TGTGCCAGGGGAGATCCCGCGCGTGGCTACACCTTC.

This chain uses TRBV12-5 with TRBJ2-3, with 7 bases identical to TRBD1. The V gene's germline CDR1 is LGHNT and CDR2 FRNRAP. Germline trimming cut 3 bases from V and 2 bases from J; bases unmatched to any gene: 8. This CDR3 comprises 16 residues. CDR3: CASGFPTGHPTDTQYF. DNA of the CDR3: TGTGCTAGTGGTTTCCCGACAGGGCACCCCACAGATACGCAGTATTTT.

The CDR3 is CASSPGLSSNQPQHF. As DNA, the CDR3 is TGTGCCAGCAGCCCGGGACTGTCTAGCAATCAGCCCCAGCATTTT. V gene TRBV6-5 combines with J gene TRBJ1-5; D possibly corresponds to TRBD1 (5 bases). The CDR3 runs 15 residues. Germline CDR1 is MNHEY and CDR2 is SVGAGI. Trimming took off 6 bases at V and 0 bases at J, with 12 bases between the two ends.

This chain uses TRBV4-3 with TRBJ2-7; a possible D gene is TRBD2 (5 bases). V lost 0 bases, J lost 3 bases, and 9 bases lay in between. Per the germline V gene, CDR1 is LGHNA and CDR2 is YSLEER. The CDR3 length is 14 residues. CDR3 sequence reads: CASSQERADYEQYF. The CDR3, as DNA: TGCGCCAGCAGCCAAGAGCGGGCTGACTACGAGCAGTACTTC.

This CDR3 is CASSPQSNQPQHF. CDR3 nucleotide sequence: TGTGCCAGCAGTCCCCAGAGCAATCAGCCCCAGCATTTT. The rearrangement joins TRBV11-2 to TRBJ1-5; unclear D gene. CDR1 and CDR2 from the germline V gene are SGHAT and FQNNGV. The CDR3 consists of 13 residues. Trimming removed 6 bases from V and 1 base from J, with 7 bases in between.

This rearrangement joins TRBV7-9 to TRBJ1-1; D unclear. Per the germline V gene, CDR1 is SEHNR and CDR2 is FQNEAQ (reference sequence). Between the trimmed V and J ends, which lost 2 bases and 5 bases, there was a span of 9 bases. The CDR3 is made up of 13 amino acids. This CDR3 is CASSLIPETEAFF. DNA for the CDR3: TGTGCCAGCAGCTTAATCCCGGAGACTGAAGCTTTCTTT.

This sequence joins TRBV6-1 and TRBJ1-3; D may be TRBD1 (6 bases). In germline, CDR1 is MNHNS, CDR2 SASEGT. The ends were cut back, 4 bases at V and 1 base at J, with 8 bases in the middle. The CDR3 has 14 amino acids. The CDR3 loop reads CASSAQGSGNTIYF. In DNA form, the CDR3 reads TGTGCCAGCAGTGCACAGGGATCTGGAAACACCATATATTTT.

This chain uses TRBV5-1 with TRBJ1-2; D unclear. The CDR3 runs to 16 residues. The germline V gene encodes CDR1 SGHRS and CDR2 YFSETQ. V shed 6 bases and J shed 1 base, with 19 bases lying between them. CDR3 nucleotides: TGCGCCAGCACCATCGCCCCAGGAGGAGATAACTATGGCTACACCTTC. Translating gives CASTIAPGGDNYGYTF.

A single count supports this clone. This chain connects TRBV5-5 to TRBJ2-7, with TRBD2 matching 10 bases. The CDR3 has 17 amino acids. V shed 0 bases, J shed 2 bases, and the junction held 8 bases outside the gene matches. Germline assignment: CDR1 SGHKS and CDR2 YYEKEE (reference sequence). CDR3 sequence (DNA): TGTGCCAGCAGCTTGGGGCTAGCGGGGGACCTGACCTACGAGCAGTACTTC. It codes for CASSLGLAGDLTYEQYF.

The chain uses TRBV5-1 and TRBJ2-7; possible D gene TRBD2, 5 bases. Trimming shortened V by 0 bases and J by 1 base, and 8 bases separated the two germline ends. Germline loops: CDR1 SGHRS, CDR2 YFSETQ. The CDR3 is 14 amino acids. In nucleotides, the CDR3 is TGCGCCAGCAGCTTGGGAGGGAATTCCTACGAGCAGTACTTC. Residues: CASSLGGNSYEQYF.

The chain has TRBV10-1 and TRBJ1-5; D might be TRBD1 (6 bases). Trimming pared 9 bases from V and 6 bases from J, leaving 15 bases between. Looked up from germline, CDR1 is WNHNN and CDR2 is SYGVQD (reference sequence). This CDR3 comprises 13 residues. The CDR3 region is CARQQGFGQPQHF. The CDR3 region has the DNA TGCGCCAGACAACAGGGATTTGGTCAGCCCCAGCATTTT.

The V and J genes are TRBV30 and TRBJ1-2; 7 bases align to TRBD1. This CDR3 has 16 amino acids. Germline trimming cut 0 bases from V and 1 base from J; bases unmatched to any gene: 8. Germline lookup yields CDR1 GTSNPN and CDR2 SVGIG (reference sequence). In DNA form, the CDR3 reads TGTGCCTGGAGTGTGGGCGGGACAGTAATTAACTATGGCTACACCTTC. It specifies CAWSVGGTVINYGYTF.

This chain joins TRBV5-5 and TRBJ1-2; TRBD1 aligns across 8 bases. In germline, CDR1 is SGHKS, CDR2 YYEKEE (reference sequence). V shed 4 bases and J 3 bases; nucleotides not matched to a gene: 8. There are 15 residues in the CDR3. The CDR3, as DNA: TGTGCCAGCAGCCAAGCTGACAGGGGATACTATGGCTACACCTTC. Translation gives CASSQADRGYYGYTF.

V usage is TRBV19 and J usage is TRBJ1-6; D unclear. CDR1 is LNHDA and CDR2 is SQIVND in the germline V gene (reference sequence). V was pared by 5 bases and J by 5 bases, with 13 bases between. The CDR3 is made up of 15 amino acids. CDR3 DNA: TGTGCCAGTAGTCCCCCGGGGTTCGATAATTCACCCCTCCACTTT. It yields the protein CASSPPGFDNSPLHF.

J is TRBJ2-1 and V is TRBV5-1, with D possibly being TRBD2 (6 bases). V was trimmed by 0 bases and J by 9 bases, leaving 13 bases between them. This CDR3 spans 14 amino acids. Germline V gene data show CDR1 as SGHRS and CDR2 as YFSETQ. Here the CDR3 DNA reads TGCGCCAGCAGCTTGGAAGGGGACTGGACTGAGCAGTTCTTC. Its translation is CASSLEGDWTEQFF.

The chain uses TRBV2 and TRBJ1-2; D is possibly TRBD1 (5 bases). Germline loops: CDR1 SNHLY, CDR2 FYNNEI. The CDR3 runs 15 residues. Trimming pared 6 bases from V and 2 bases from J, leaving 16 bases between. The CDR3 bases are TGTGCCAGCAGCCTCGAAGTTGGGGCCAACTATGGCTACACCTTC. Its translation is CASSLEVGANYGYTF.